Listed below are T cell receptor beta chains from one sample, sequenced in a study of OX40 agonist ivuxolimab in advanced cancers. Assay: immunoSEQ multiplex PCR; the TCRdb copy retains only in-frame clones and omits some. The sample lists approximately 50,000 clones; 80% to 85% were seen once. Sample: CD4+ or CD8+ T cells sorted from blood, taken in a trial of the OX40 agonist ivuxolimab. These receptors were collected from an adult with an advanced solid tumor such as melanoma, head and neck, liver or kidney cancer. The CDR3 runs from the conserved cysteine through the conserved F or W.

TRBJ2-7,TRBV19,CASSPRDGTYEQYF
TRBJ2-1,TRBV2,CASVGRSSYNEQFF
TRBJ2-3,TRBV5-1,CASTWGDTQYF
TRBJ1-1,TRBV6-6,CASSTPWRNGNTEAFF
TRBJ2-3,TRBV19,CASRLGQAPDTQYF
TRBJ2-3,TRBV7-2,CASTLGPGGPTDTQYF
TRBJ2-1,TRBV7-6,CASSLMASGAYNEQFF
TRBJ2-3,TRBV7-9,CASSVGTSLFTDTQYF
TRBJ2-3,TRBV12-5,CASALGLAGRDTQYF
TRBJ2-7,TRBV9,CASSVEASGTYEQYF
TRBJ2-7,TRBV2,CASSDKAPGSYEQYF
TRBJ2-3,TRBV6-1,CASSEGAVATSTDTQYF
TRBJ2-2,TRBV7-2,CASSPGAGDTGELFF
TRBJ2-6,TRBV29-1,CSVGGSAGGASGANVLTF
TRBJ1-1,TRBV4-3,CASSRGQTNTEAFF
TRBJ2-7,TRBV10-1,CASTPGSRRQYF
TRBJ2-7,TRBV9,CASSVNGARKGEQYF
TRBJ2-7,TRBV6-5,CASGRVISEYF
TRBJ1-2,TRBV10-3,CAISHAPAGEEDGYTF
TRBJ2-5,TRBV19,CASSRGRGRETQYF
TRBJ2-3,TRBV30,CACTAGAGGPGDTQYF
TRBJ2-5,TRBV12-5,CASGPGTGGETQYF
TRBJ2-7,TRBV5-1,CASSLGQLTSYEQYF
TRBJ1-2,TRBV25-1,CASSERQWGGYTF
TRBJ1-2,TRBV28,CASSLIANYGYTF
TRBJ2-5,TRBV29-1,CSAEQGIGETQYF
TRBJ2-1,TRBV7-8,CASSLSSRGASYNEQFF
TRBJ2-7,TRBV19,CASNNEGVQYF
TRBJ2-3,TRBV9,CASSPTFRDTQYF
TRBJ1-6,TRBV11-1,CASSLDQGNSPLHF
TRBJ1-3,TRBV28,CASRAPAPDTIYF
TRBJ2-7,TRBV6-1,CASSVGHQSSYEQYF
TRBJ1-4,TRBV25-1,CASKPSTNEKLFF
TRBJ2-2,TRBV11-3,CASSIGTGLLSWENTGELFF
TRBJ1-2,TRBV30,CAWSFVDRTADGYTF
TRBJ1-5,TRBV5-1,CASSPLGDRNQPQHF
TRBJ2-5,TRBV12-5,CASGLDLGQGGTQYF
TRBJ2-3,TRBV2,CASRLLAGGGDTQYF
TRBJ1-3,TRBV18,CASSPEQGPGNTIYF
TRBJ2-1,TRBV30,CAWTPLAGLDNEQFF
TRBJ2-2,TRBV6-5,CASSSPPGTRFRELFF
TRBJ1-2,TRBV6-1,CASLGTGWPAYGYTF
TRBJ2-6,TRBV6-5,CASSRGSSQANVLTF
TRBJ2-5,TRBV5-1,CASSTGTSGGQETQYF
TRBJ2-7,TRBV7-2,CASSRTGAYEQYF
TRBJ2-2,TRBV30,CAFPRTWGGTGELFF
TRBJ2-5,TRBV5-1,CASSLEAGGPVTQYF
TRBJ2-7,TRBV5-1,CASSLMAGSYEQYF
TRBJ1-3,TRBV5-5,CASSFYRGSGNTIYF
TRBJ2-7,TRBV28,CASSPNKGEQYF
TRBJ2-7,TRBV5-1,CASSFLPGPNYEQYF
TRBJ2-7,TRBV4-2,CASSPGAQAGGSYEQYF
TRBJ2-2,TRBV6-5,CASSYSGTGGEGELFF
TRBJ2-3,TRBV5-4,CASSLAGYRAGTDTQYF